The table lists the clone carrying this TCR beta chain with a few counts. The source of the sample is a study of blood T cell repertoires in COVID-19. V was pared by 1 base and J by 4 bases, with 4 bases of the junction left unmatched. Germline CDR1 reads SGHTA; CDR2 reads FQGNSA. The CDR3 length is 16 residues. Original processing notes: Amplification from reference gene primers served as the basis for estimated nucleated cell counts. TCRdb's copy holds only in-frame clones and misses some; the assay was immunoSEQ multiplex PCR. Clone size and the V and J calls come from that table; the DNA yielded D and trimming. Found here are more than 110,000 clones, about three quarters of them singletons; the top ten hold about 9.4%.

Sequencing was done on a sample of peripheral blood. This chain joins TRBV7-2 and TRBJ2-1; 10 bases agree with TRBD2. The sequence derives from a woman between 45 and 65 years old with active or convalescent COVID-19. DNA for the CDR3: TGTGCCAGCAGCTTAGGAAGCGGGAGGGAGTACAATGAGCAGTTCTTC. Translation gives CASSLGSGREYNEQFF.